The source of this T cell receptor beta chain is a study of Graves' ophthalmopathy and Graves' hyperthyroidism. Overall study context: Ahead of any treatment, peripheral blood was obtained at the initial diagnosis.

To note about this clonotype: The antigen is undetermined.

Broader study findings: Built on 13 signatures, a model told ophthalmopathy apart from stable hyperthyroidism with 87.88% sensitivity and around 80% specificity.

RNA transcripts served as template for amplifying TCR beta CDR3 sequences. The workflow started with a first-round RT-PCR run with HTBI primers and then moved on to a second-round multiplex PCR. One entry per CDR3 protein, called by TCRdb with MiXCR from the multiplex PCR reads. The sample holds roughly 400,000 distinct CDR3 sequences, 15% to 20% seen once. Clinical symptoms, serum thyroxine, TRAb, thyroid ultrasound and orbital computed tomography formed the basis of diagnosis. This CDR3 region has 14 residues. Looked up from germline, CDR1 is SGHRS and CDR2 is YFSETQ. Trimming removed 4 bases at V and 3 bases at J, with 13 bases between.

J is TRBJ1-2 and V is TRBV5-1; D possibly corresponds to TRBD1 (5 bases). The sequenced sample consisted of peripheral blood. The receptor's source is a woman aged 18-29 years with Graves' ophthalmopathy. CDR3 sequence (DNA): TGCGCCAGCAGCGGTACAGGTGTAGACTATGGCTACACCTTC. This gives the protein CASSGTGVDYGYTF.